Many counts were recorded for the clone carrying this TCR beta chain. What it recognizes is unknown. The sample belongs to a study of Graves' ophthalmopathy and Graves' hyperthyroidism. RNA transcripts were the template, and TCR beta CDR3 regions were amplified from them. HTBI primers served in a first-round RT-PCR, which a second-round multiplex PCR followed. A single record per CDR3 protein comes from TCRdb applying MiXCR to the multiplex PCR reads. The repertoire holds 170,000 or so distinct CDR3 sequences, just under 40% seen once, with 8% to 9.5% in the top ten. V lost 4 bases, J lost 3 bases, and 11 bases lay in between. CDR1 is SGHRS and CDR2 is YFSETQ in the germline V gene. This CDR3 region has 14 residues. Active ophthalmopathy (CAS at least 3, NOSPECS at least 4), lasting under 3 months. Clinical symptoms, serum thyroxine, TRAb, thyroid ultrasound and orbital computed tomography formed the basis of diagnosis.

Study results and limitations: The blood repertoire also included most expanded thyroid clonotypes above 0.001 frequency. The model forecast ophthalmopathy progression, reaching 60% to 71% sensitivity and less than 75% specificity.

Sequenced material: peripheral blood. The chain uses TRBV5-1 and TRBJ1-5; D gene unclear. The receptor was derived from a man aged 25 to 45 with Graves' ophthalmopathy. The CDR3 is CASSLTSNNQPQHF. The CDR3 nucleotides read TGCGCCAGCAGCCTTACGTCCAACAATCAGCCCCAGCATTTT.